This TCR beta chain was documented in a study of T cells in Graves' hyperthyroidism and ophthalmopathy. General observations from the study: In validation, the model predicted ophthalmopathy. These predictions came a median about 6 months before onset.

This CDR3 has 15 residues. Germline values: CDR1 DFQATT, CDR2 SNEGSKA (reference sequence). Trimming shortened V by 4 bases and J by 2 bases, and 16 bases separated the two germline ends. Recently diagnosed hyperthyroidism of less than 2 months' duration affected patients aged 18 to 65. Uncontrolled infection, other autoimmune disease, pregnancy and lactation each barred patients from inclusion. As for this clonotype: The antigen is undetermined.

Amplification yielded TCR beta CDR3 regions, with RNA transcripts as the source. RT-PCR in the first round (using the HTBI primer set) targeted the TCR CDR3. TCRdb reprocessed the multiplex PCR reads via MiXCR and lists one record per CDR3 protein. The sample consists of fewer than 650,000 distinct CDR3 sequences, over 11% of them appearing once. The chain links TRBV20-1 to TRBJ2-3; D is perhaps TRBD2 (6 bases). The TCR comes from a woman aged 30 to 39 with Graves' hyperthyroidism that later progressed to Graves' ophthalmopathy. The sequencing sample was made of blood. This CDR3 is CSATAGRASTDTQYF. The CDR3 DNA sequence: TGCAGTGCTACCGCGGGACGAGCCTCCACAGATACGCAGTATTTT.